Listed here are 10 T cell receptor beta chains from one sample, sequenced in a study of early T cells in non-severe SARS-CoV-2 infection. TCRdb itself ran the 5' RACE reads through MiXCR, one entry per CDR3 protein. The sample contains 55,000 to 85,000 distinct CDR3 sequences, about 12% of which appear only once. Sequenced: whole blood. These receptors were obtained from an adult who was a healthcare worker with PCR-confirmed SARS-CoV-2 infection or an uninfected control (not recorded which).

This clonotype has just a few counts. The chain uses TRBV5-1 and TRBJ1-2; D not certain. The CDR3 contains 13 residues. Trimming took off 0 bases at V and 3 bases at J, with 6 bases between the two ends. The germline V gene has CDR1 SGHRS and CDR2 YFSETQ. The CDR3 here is CASSLAGDYGYTF. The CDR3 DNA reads TGCGCCAGCAGCTTGGCTGGGGACTATGGCTACACCTTC.

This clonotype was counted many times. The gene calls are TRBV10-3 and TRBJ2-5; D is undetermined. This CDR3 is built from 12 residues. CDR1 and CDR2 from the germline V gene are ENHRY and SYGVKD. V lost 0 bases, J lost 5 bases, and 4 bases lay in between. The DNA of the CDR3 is TGTGCCATCAGTGAGTCGGGGGAGACCCAGTACTTC. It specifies CAISESGETQYF.

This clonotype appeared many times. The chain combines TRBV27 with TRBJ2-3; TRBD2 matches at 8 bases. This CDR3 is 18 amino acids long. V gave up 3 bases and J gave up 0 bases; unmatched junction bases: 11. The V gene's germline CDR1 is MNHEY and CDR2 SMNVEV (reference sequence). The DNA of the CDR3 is TGTGCCAGCAGTTTCTCCTCTCGGGGGGGGGAAAGCACAGATACGCAGTATTTT. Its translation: CASSFSSRGGESTDTQYF.

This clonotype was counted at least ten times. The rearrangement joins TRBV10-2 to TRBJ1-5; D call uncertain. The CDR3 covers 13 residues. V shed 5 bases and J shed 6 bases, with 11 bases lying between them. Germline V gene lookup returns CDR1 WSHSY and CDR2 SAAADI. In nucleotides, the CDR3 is TGCGCCAGCAGTCCCGACCTCACTCAGCCCCAGCATTTT. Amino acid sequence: CASSPDLTQPQHF.

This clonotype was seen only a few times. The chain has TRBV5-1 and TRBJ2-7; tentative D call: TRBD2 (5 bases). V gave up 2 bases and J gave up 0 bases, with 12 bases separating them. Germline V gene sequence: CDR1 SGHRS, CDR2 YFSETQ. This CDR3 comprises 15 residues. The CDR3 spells CASSFLTGYSYEQYF. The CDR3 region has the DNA TGCGCCAGCAGCTTTCTGACGGGATACTCCTACGAGCAGTACTTC. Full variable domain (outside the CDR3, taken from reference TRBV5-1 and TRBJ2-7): KAGVTQTPRYLIKTRGQQVTLSCSPISGHRSVSWYQQTPGQGLQFLFEYFSETQRNKGNFPGRFSGRQFSNSRSEMNVSTLELGDSALYLCASSFLTGYSYEQYFGPGTRLTVT.

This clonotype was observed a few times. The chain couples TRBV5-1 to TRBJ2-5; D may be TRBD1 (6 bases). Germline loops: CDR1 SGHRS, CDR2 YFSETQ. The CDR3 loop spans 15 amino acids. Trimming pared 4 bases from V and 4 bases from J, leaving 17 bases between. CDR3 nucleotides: TGCGCCAGCAGCCGGGCAGGGGATAGGCGAGAGACCCAGTACTTC. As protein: CASSRAGDRRETQYF.

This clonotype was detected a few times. The CDR3 loop reads CASSRHRGQDEAFF. In DNA form, the CDR3 reads TGCGCCAGCAGCCGTCACAGGGGGCAGGATGAAGCTTTCTTT. The chain employs TRBV5-1 and TRBJ1-1; 9 nucleotides match TRBD1. This CDR3 is built from 14 residues. Germline CDR1 SGHRS, CDR2 YFSETQ. Trimming at V came to 4 bases and at J to 7 bases, leaving 8 bases not matched to a gene.

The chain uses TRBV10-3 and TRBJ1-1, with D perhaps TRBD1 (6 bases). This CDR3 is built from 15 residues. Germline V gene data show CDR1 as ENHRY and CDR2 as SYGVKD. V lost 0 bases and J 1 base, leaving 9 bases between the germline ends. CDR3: CAISESGQRNTEAFF. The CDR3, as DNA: TGTGCCATCAGTGAGTCTGGACAGAGGAACACTGAAGCTTTCTTT.

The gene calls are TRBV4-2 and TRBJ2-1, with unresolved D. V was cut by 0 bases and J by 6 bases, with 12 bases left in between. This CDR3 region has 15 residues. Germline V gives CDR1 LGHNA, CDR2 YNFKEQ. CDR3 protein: CASSQDGQYGNEQFF. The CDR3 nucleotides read TGTGCCAGCAGCCAAGACGGGCAGTACGGCAATGAGCAGTTCTTC.

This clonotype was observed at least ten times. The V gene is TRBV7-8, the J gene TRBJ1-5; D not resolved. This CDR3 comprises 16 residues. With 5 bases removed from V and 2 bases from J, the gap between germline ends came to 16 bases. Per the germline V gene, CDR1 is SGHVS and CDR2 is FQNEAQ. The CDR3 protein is CASSDSRDFRNQPQHF. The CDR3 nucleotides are TGTGCCAGCAGCGATTCTAGGGATTTCCGCAATCAGCCCCAGCATTTT.